These 28 T cell receptor beta chains were sequenced from one sample in a study of T cell repertoires in cytomegalovirus infection. A single record per CDR3 protein comes from TCRdb applying MiXCR to the reads. The sample holds about 920,000 distinct CDR3 sequences; approximately 32% are singletons and the top ten take roughly 13%. For these receptors, no antigen is known. This sample comprised cultured CD8+ T cells from PBMCs, obtained from culture after CMV antigen stimulation. The receptors were gathered from a human donor in good health (CMV status not recorded). Some clones in this sample may be carry-over from other donors' samples.

This clonotype was found a few times. The J gene is TRBJ2-6, the V gene TRBV7-6; 10 nucleotides line up with TRBD1. Losses at the gene ends were 1 base for V and 0 bases for J; bases not matched to a gene: 3. The CDR3 length is 18 residues. In germline, CDR1 is SGHVS, CDR2 FNYEAQ. Here the CDR3 DNA reads TGTGCCAGCAGCTTAGGGGACAGGGGAAACTCTGGGGCCAACGTCCTGACTTTC. Translated: CASSLGDRGNSGANVLTF.

In its sample, this clonotype was seen many times. The gene calls are TRBV7-9 and TRBJ2-7, with D possibly matching TRBD2 (6 bases). The CDR3 sequence is 13 residues long. V dropped 3 bases and J dropped 4 bases, with 10 bases sitting between them. In germline, CDR1 is SEHNR, CDR2 FQNEAQ (reference sequence). The CDR3 spells CASSLGGMYEQYV. CDR3 sequence (DNA): TGTGCCAGCAGCTTGGGGGGTATGTACGAGCAGTACGTC.

This clonotype has only a few counts. The rearrangement uses TRBV7-9 and TRBJ1-6; perhaps TRBD1 as D (5 bases). This CDR3 contains 15 residues. The V gene lost 7 bases and the J gene lost 8 bases, with 18 bases spanning the gap. CDR1 and CDR2 (germline): SEHNR, FQNEAQ (reference sequence). CDR3 sequence (DNA): TGTGCCAGCACCTCAAGGGGCAGAAAGTATTCACCCCTCCACTTT. The encoded protein is CASTSRGRKYSPLHF. The variable domain in full, completed from reference TRBV7-9 and TRBJ1-6, reads DTGVSQNPRHKITKRGQNVTFRCDPISEHNRLYWYRQTLGQGPEFLTYFQNEAQLEKSRLLSDRFSAERPKGSFSTLEIQRTEQGDSAMYLCASTSRGRKYSPLHFGNGTRLTVT.

The V and J genes are TRBV15 and TRBJ2-7; 10 bases are shared with TRBD1. Germline CDR1 LNHNV, CDR2 YYDKDF (reference sequence). V lost 10 bases, J lost 1 base, and 10 bases stayed unmatched. The CDR3 extends over 15 amino acids. The CDR3 DNA follows: TGTGCCAGCACGCCGGGACAGGGGAATTCCTACGAGCAGTACTTC. Its translation: CASTPGQGNSYEQYF. The complete variable domain, with remaining parts taken from reference TRBV15 and TRBJ2-7, reads DAMVIQNPRYQVTQFGKPVTLSCSQTLNHNVMYWYQQKSSQAPKLLFHYYDKDFNNEADTPDNFQSRRPNTSFCFLDIRSPGLGDTAMYLCASTPGQGNSYEQYFGPGTRLTVT.

The V call is TRBV6-5, the J call TRBJ2-5; 9 bases agree with TRBD1. The CDR3 sequence is 15 residues long. The germline CDR1 and CDR2 sequences are MNHEY and SVGAGI. J lost 3 bases, V lost 8 bases, and 10 bases had no gene match. The CDR3, as DNA: TGTGCCAGCGCGCCGGGACAGGGAACCGAAGAGACCCAGTACTTC. This codes for CASAPGQGTEETQYF.

This clonotype came up a few times. V usage is TRBV29-1 and J usage is TRBJ2-2; D uncertain. CDR3 size: 17 residues. Trimming stripped 4 bases from V and 4 bases from J, with 22 bases between. Germline-derived CDR1 and CDR2 are SQVTM and ANQGSEA. CDR3 loop: CSVVLDPPRRGTGELFF. In DNA form, the CDR3 reads TGCAGCGTTGTTCTCGACCCGCCTAGACGAGGCACCGGGGAGCTGTTTTTT.

This clonotype has just a few counts. The V and J genes are TRBV7-9 and TRBJ2-5; perhaps TRBD2 as D (6 bases). The V gene's germline CDR1 is SEHNR and CDR2 FQNEAQ (reference sequence). The CDR3 totals 16 residues. Trimming pared 1 base from V and 5 bases from J, leaving 17 bases between. The CDR3 DNA reads TGTGCCAGCAGCTTAGGGTCCGGCGGGGTGACGGAGACCCAGTACTTC. Amino acids: CASSLGSGGVTETQYF.

V gene TRBV6-1 combines with J gene TRBJ1-1; no clear D gene. V was shortened by 10 bases and J by 5 bases, with 8 bases between the two germline ends. The CDR3 loop spans 10 amino acids. In germline, CDR1 is MNHNS, CDR2 SASEGT. CDR3 DNA sequence: TGTGCCACCCGATATACTGAAGCTTTCTTT. The encoded protein is CATRYTEAFF.

The chain is built from TRBV19 and TRBJ1-5; D might be TRBD1 (5 bases). Germline CDR1 reads LNHDA; CDR2 reads SQIVND (reference sequence). This CDR3 has 13 amino acids. Trimming took off 3 bases at V and 4 bases at J, with 7 bases between the two ends. As DNA, the CDR3 is TGTGCCAGTAGTATGAAGGGGAATCAGCCCCAGCATTTT. It codes for CASSMKGNQPQHF.

This clonotype was detected many times. The V gene is TRBV19, the J gene TRBJ2-1; 7 bases align to TRBD2. V lost 7 bases, J lost 0 bases, and 6 bases stayed unmatched. The CDR3 has 15 residues. CDR1 and CDR2 from the germline V gene are LNHDA and SQIVND (reference sequence). The CDR3 here is CASTIGGSSYNEQFF. In DNA form, the CDR3 reads TGTGCCAGTACCATCGGGGGGAGCTCCTACAATGAGCAGTTCTTC.

This chain joins TRBV27 and TRBJ2-5; the match to TRBD2 covers 10 bases. Germline CDR1 and CDR2: MNHEY and SMNVEV (reference sequence). The CDR3 spans 15 residues. The ends lost 1 base at V and 4 bases at J; junction bases unmatched: 3. In nucleotides, the CDR3 is TGTGCCAGCAGTTTATTCGCTAGCGGGGGAGAGACCCAGTACTTC. Protein sequence: CASSLFASGGETQYF.

This chain uses TRBV6-5 with TRBJ2-7, with no clear D. The V gene lost 0 bases and the J gene lost 3 bases, with 12 bases spanning the gap. CDR3 size: 15 residues. CDR1 and CDR2 (germline): MNHEY, SVGAGI. The CDR3 loop reads CASSYSRTPFYEQYV. The CDR3 nucleotides are TGTGCCAGCAGTTACTCCCGGACCCCATTCTACGAGCAGTACGTC.

This clonotype occurred a few times. The chain carries TRBV6-2 or TRBV6-3 and TRBJ2-2; D might be TRBD1 (6 bases). The germline CDR1 and CDR2 sequences are MNHEY and SVGEGT. Trimming removed 6 bases at V and 1 base at J, with 15 bases between. The CDR3 spans 16 residues. DNA for the CDR3: TGTGCCAGCAGGAAGTGGGGACAACTGAACACCGGGGAGCTGTTTTTT. The encoded protein is CASRKWGQLNTGELFF.

Ten or more counts support this clonotype. The chain has TRBV7-6 and TRBJ2-1; TRBD2 aligns across 9 bases. This CDR3 has 15 residues. V dropped 5 bases and J dropped 5; count of bases not matched to a gene: 7. CDR1 is SGHVS and CDR2 is FNYEAQ in the germline V gene. The CDR3 coding sequence is TGTGCCAGCAGCCGCCTAGCGGGGTTAAACAATGAGCAGTTCTTC. This codes for CASSRLAGLNNEQFF.

This clonotype was observed many times. The chain links TRBV7-6 to TRBJ2-2; 7 bases align to TRBD1. Looked up from germline, CDR1 is SGHVS and CDR2 is FNYEAQ. The CDR3 covers 16 residues. V gave up 3 bases and J gave up 1 base; unmatched junction bases: 5. As DNA, the CDR3 is TGTGCCAGCAGCTTGGCCCAGGGGGTGAACACCGGGGAGCTGTTTTTT. This encodes CASSLAQGVNTGELFF.

This chain joins TRBV15 and TRBJ1-3; D may be TRBD1 (6 bases). V was pared by 1 base and J by 4 bases, with 11 bases between. The germline V gene encodes CDR1 LNHNV and CDR2 YYDKDF (reference sequence). The CDR3 covers 15 residues. CDR3 in amino acids: CATSRARGLGNTIYF. The CDR3, as DNA: TGTGCCACCAGCAGAGCCCGGGGGCTCGGAAACACCATATATTTT. Using reference TRBV15 and TRBJ1-3 for the parts outside the CDR3, the full variable domain is DAMVIQNPRYQVTQFGKPVTLSCSQTLNHNVMYWYQQKSSQAPKLLFHYYDKDFNNEADTPDNFQSRRPNTSFCFLDIRSPGLGDTAMYLCATSRARGLGNTIYFGEGSWLTVV.

V gene TRBV5-5 combines with J gene TRBJ1-3, with 10 bases aligning to TRBD1. Per germline, CDR1 SGHKS and CDR2 YYEKEE (reference sequence). The CDR3 length is 16 residues. The junction had 6 bases not matched to a gene; V was cut back by 4 bases and J by 2 bases. The CDR3 DNA is TGTGCCAGCAGCCTGGGGACAGGGGTAACTGGAAACACCATATATTTT. This sequence encodes CASSLGTGVTGNTIYF. Full variable domain (rest looked up from reference TRBV5-5 and TRBJ1-3): DAGVTQSPTHLIKTRGQQVTLRCSPISGHKSVSWYQQVLGQGPQFIFQYYEKEERGRGNFPDRFSARQFPNYSSELNVNALLLGDSALYLCASSLGTGVTGNTIYFGEGSWLTVV.

J is TRBJ2-5 and V is TRBV7-9; 8 nucleotides align to TRBD1. Trimming at V came to 5 bases and at J to 5 bases, leaving 13 bases not matched to a gene. The CDR3 contains 16 residues. CDR1 and CDR2 from the germline V gene are SEHNR and FQNEAQ (reference sequence). The CDR3 coding sequence is TGTGCCAGCAGCCTACGGACAGGGATCACAGCGGAGACCCAGTACTTC. Its translation: CASSLRTGITAETQYF.

This clonotype has just a few counts. The chain employs TRBV6-6 and TRBJ2-7; 12 nucleotides agree with TRBD2. This CDR3 comprises 17 residues. Per the germline V gene, CDR1 is MNHNY and CDR2 is SVGAGI (reference sequence). Trimming cost V 1 base and J 0 bases; bases outside gene matches: 4. The CDR3 loop is CASSYLGLAGSSYEQYF. CDR3 DNA sequence: TGTGCCAGCAGTTACTTAGGACTAGCGGGGTCCTCCTACGAGCAGTACTTC.

The chain uses TRBV5-3 and TRBJ2-1; D unclear. Being an ORF, TRBV5-3 has a function that is uncertain. This CDR3 spans 12 amino acids. The CDR3 region has the DNA TGTGTCAGCAGCGATATATCGGATGAGCAGTTCTTC. Its protein product is CVSSDISDEQFF.

This clonotype was detected a few times. V and J are TRBV19 and TRBJ1-5; 7 bases are a match to TRBD1. CDR1 and CDR2 (germline): LNHDA, SQIVND (reference sequence). The trim removed 8 bases at V and 4 bases at J, leaving 2 bases unmatched. This CDR3 contains 12 residues. CDR3 region: CASQQGNQPQHF. The CDR3 DNA reads TGTGCCAGTCAACAGGGGAATCAGCCCCAGCATTTT.

This clonotype was counted between two and nine times. This sequence joins TRBV7-2 and TRBJ2-3; 12 nucleotides line up with TRBD2. J gave up 4 bases and V 5 bases, and 10 bases lay outside the gene matches. Germline lookup yields CDR1 SGHTA and CDR2 FQGNSA. The CDR3 is made up of 17 amino acids. In DNA form, the CDR3 reads TGTGCCAGCAGCACTTCCTCCGGACTAGCGGGGCCAGATACGCAGTATTTT. Residues: CASSTSSGLAGPDTQYF.

Only a few counts were recorded for this clonotype. The gene calls are TRBV4-1 and TRBJ2-7; 9 positions match TRBD1. Germline assignment: CDR1 MGHRA and CDR2 YSYEKL. The V gene end was trimmed by 3 bases and the J gene end by 6 bases; junction bases not matched to a gene: 6. The CDR3 runs to 14 residues. DNA of the CDR3: TGCGCCAGCAGCCAGGGACAGGGACCGGTCGAGCAGTACGTC. It specifies CASSQGQGPVEQYV.

The chain combines TRBV2 with TRBJ2-1; no clear D. Germline values: CDR1 SNHLY, CDR2 FYNNEI. The CDR3 totals 16 residues. The V gene lost 3 bases and the J gene lost 0 bases, with 12 bases spanning the gap. The CDR3 DNA follows: TGTGCCAGCAGTGATTCGGGTCTGAGCTCCTACAATGAGCAGTTCTTC. It codes for CASSDSGLSSYNEQFF.

Of note for this clonotype: One base away lies a much larger clone, so this may be a sequencing read error. This sequence joins TRBV12-3 or TRBV12-4 and TRBJ2-7; perhaps D is TRBD1 or TRBD2 (5 bases each). The CDR3 consists of 15 residues. The CDR3 here is CASSLIRDGSYKQYF. DNA for the CDR3: TGTGCCAGCAGTTTAATCCGGGACGGCTCCTACAAGCAGTACTTC.

This clonotype showed up just a few times. V usage is TRBV5-4 and J usage is TRBJ2-2; 14 bases map to TRBD2. The CDR3 is 18 amino acids. Germline lookup yields CDR1 SGHNT and CDR2 YYREEE (reference sequence). Germline trimming cut 0 bases from V and 0 bases from J; bases unmatched to any gene: 1. The CDR3 nucleotides read TGTGCCAGCAGCTTGGTGGGACTAGCGGGGGCGAACACCGGGGAGCTGTTTTTT. Translating gives CASSLVGLAGANTGELFF.

V is TRBV12-3 or TRBV12-4 and J is TRBJ2-1, with TRBD1 matching over 9 bases. CDR3 length equals 15 residues. Losses at the gene ends were 8 bases for V and 0 bases for J; bases not matched to a gene: 5. CDR3 residues: CASRGDRDSYNEQFF. The CDR3 DNA reads as TGTGCCAGCCGGGGGGACAGGGACTCCTACAATGAGCAGTTCTTC.

This clonotype was seen at least ten times. J is TRBJ2-1 and V is TRBV7-6; 10 bases are a match to TRBD2. Per the germline V gene, CDR1 is SGHVS and CDR2 is FNYEAQ. The CDR3 is 17 amino acids. J lost 1 base, V lost 0 bases, and 3 bases had no gene match. Here the CDR3 DNA reads TGTGCCAGCAGCTTAGCCACTAGCGGGATATCCTACAATGAGCAGTTCTTC. Translated: CASSLATSGISYNEQFF.